This is a list of T cell receptor beta chains from one sample in a study of T-cell reconstitution after alpha-beta-depleted transplantation in children. One entry per CDR3 protein results from TCRdb running MiXCR on the PCR reads. The sample consists of about 210,000 distinct CDR3 sequences, 17% of them appearing once. The material was PBMCs, mostly from graft donor cells, obtained 360 days after TCRalphabeta/CD19-depleted stem cell transplant. Receptors originate from a male patient between 2 and 15 years old who had a stem cell transplant for acute lymphoblastic leukemia, so the T cells may come from the graft donor. CDR3s include the opening cysteine and the closing phenylalanine or tryptophan. The order of the fields is clone size, V gene, J gene, D gene, CDR3 protein, CDR3 DNA. D genes are given only for firm matches. A clone size is listed for some rows: how often the clone was seen (once, few, many), or a class if it is expanded.

many	TRBV25-1	TRBJ2-2	.	CASSGKAGELFF	TGTGCCAGCAGTGGGAAGGCCGGGGAGCTGTTTTTT
.	TRBV7-9	TRBJ1-2	.	CASSLDPDRLYGYTF	TGTGCCAGCAGCTTAGACCCGGACAGACTGTATGGCTACACCTTC
few	TRBV4-3	TRBJ2-1	.	CASSQAGDYNEQFF	TGCGCCAGCAGCCAAGCGGGGGATTACAATGAGCAGTTCTTC
few	TRBV19	TRBJ2-5	.	CASSPPPGRLYQETQYF	TGTGCCAGTAGCCCACCTCCGGGACGTTTGTACCAAGAGACCCAGTACTTC
.	TRBV3-1	TRBJ1-2	.	CASSPGYGYTF	TGTGCCAGCAGCCCTGGATATGGCTACACCTTC
few	TRBV6-2/TRBV6-3	TRBJ2-3	.	CASSYSSSSTDTQYF	TGTGCCAGCAGTTACAGTAGCTCAAGCACAGATACGCAGTATTTT
few	TRBV29-1	TRBJ2-1	TRBD2	CSPRRASGSVSDNEQFF	TGCAGCCCCCGGCGGGCTAGCGGGAGTGTCAGCGACAATGAGCAGTTCTTC
few	TRBV29-1	TRBJ2-5	TRBD1	CSVEDRGRQETQYF	TGCAGCGTTGAGGACAGGGGGCGTCAAGAGACCCAGTACTTC
.	TRBV29-1	TRBJ2-7	.	CSVPVGYEQYF	TGCAGCGTTCCGGTCGGCTACGAGCAGTACTTC
.	TRBV6-5	TRBJ2-1	.	CASSYFQGIGANEQFF	TGTGCCAGCAGTTACTTTCAGGGTATCGGGGCCAATGAGCAGTTCTTC
few	TRBV2	TRBJ1-4	.	CASSGREEEKLFF	TGTGCCAGCAGTGGCAGGGAGGAGGAAAAACTGTTTTTT
few	TRBV12-3/TRBV12-4	TRBJ1-3	TRBD1	CASSLTPTGEGNTIYF	TGTGCCAGCAGTTTAACCCCGACAGGGGAAGGAAACACCATATATTTT
.	TRBV27	TRBJ2-7	TRBD2	CASSEIGLAGAYEQYF	TGTGCCAGCAGTGAGATAGGACTAGCGGGGGCTTACGAGCAGTACTTC
.	TRBV4-3	TRBJ2-7	TRBD2	CASSQEQAASGRYEQYF	TGCGCCAGCAGCCAAGAACAAGCAGCCAGCGGGAGATACGAGCAGTACTTC
once	TRBV10-3	TRBJ2-5	.	CAISGVGETQYF	TGTGCCATCAGTGGGGTAGGGGAGACCCAGTACTTC
few	TRBV6-2/TRBV6-3	TRBJ1-1	TRBD1	CASSRPGRGDTEAFF	TGTGCCAGCAGTCGCCCCGGCAGGGGGGACACTGAAGCTTTCTTT
.	TRBV2	TRBJ2-7	.	CASSEGAGFEEQYF	TGTGCCAGCAGTGAAGGGGCGGGGTTCGAGGAGCAGTACTTC
.	TRBV5-1	TRBJ2-2	.	CASSLAGSRELFF	TGCGCCAGCAGCTTGGCCGGGTCCAGGGAGCTGTTTTTT
once	TRBV30	TRBJ2-2	.	CAWSVLQGSGELFF	TGTGCCTGGAGCGTATTACAGGGATCCGGGGAGCTGTTTTTT
.	TRBV29-1	TRBJ1-1	TRBD1	CSVADRGGTEAFF	TGCAGCGTTGCCGACAGGGGAGGCACTGAAGCTTTCTTT
.	TRBV5-1	TRBJ2-4	.	CASSLEYRSRGDIQYF	TGCGCCAGCAGCTTGGAATACAGGAGCCGGGGAGACATTCAGTACTTC
.	TRBV4-3	TRBJ2-1	TRBD1	CASSYTTGMLYGEQFF	TGCGCCAGCAGCTACACGACAGGGATGCTTTATGGCGAGCAGTTCTTC
few	TRBV10-3	TRBJ1-1	.	CAISEQAGGDTEAFF	TGTGCCATCAGTGAACAGGCGGGGGGCGACACTGAAGCTTTCTTT
many	TRBV7-2	TRBJ1-4	TRBD1	CASSLEGQGGEKLFF	TGTGCCAGCAGCTTAGAGGGACAGGGAGGCGAAAAACTGTTTTTT
.	TRBV14	TRBJ2-2	TRBD2	CASSQRGSGELFF	TGTGCCAGCAGCCAGCGCGGGAGTGGGGAGCTGTTTTTT
few	TRBV7-2	TRBJ2-1	.	CASSFRTSTYNEQFF	TGTGCCAGCAGCTTCCGCACGAGCACTTACAATGAGCAGTTCTTC
.	TRBV3-1	TRBJ1-2	TRBD1	CASSLDNRGYYGYTF	TGTGCCAGCAGTCTGGACAACAGGGGTTACTATGGCTACACCTTC
.	TRBV27	TRBJ2-1	TRBD2	CASTRAGDYNEQFF	TGTGCCAGCACCCGAGCGGGGGATTACAATGAGCAGTTCTTC
few	TRBV13	TRBJ1-4	.	CASSLGMKGNEKLFF	TGTGCCAGCAGCTTAGGGATGAAGGGTAATGAAAAACTGTTTTTT
few	TRBV3-1	TRBJ1-6	TRBD1	CASSPQGSSYNSPLHF	TGTGCCAGCAGCCCACAGGGGAGCTCCTATAATTCACCCCTCCACTTT
few	TRBV5-6	TRBJ1-2	TRBD1	CASSFVWVQGRYYGYTF	TGTGCCAGCAGCTTTGTGTGGGTACAGGGGAGGTACTATGGCTACACCTTC
.	TRBV20-1	TRBJ2-7	.	CSARETYEQYF	TGCAGTGCTAGAGAAACGTACGAGCAGTACTTC
many	TRBV27	TRBJ2-5	TRBD1	CASSSTGKETQYF	TGTGCCAGCAGTTCGACAGGGAAAGAGACCCAGTACTTC
.	TRBV5-1	TRBJ2-2	TRBD2	CASSITGTSVPGELFF	TGCGCCAGCAGCATAACCGGGACTAGCGTCCCCGGGGAGCTGTTTTTT
.	TRBV5-1	TRBJ2-1	TRBD2	CASSLFSGGIINEQFF	TGCGCCAGCAGCTTGTTTAGCGGGGGGATAATCAATGAGCAGTTCTTC
.	TRBV7-8	TRBJ2-7	.	CASSSRASSYEQYF	TGTGCCAGCAGCAGCAGGGCCAGCTCCTACGAGCAGTACTTC
few	TRBV2	TRBJ1-6	TRBD1	CASSVLFQGDSPLHF	TGTGCCAGCAGTGTTCTTTTCCAGGGGGATTCACCCCTCCACTTT
.	TRBV9	TRBJ1-6	.	CASSDTSWLSLHF	TGTGCCAGCAGCGATACCTCGTGGTTGTCCCTCCACTTT
few	TRBV7-9	TRBJ2-7	.	CASSLDGAHYEQYF	TGTGCCAGCAGCCTAGACGGCGCTCACTACGAGCAGTACTTC
.	TRBV6-5	TRBJ1-1	.	CASSGSWAEAFF	TGTGCCAGCAGTGGTTCTTGGGCTGAAGCTTTCTTT
.	TRBV20-1	TRBJ1-2	.	CSASRPGYGYTF	TGCAGTGCTTCACGACCCGGCTATGGCTACACCTTC
.	TRBV24-1	TRBJ2-7	.	CATRSRSSYEQYF	TGTGCCACCCGATCGAGAAGCTCCTACGAGCAGTACTTC
few	TRBV20-1	TRBJ2-5	.	CSARLPGPHQETQYF	TGCAGTGCTAGACTGCCGGGCCCACACCAAGAGACCCAGTACTTC
.	TRBV20-1	TRBJ1-5	.	CSARGKTEHKPQHF	TGCAGTGCTAGAGGGAAAACAGAGCATAAGCCCCAGCATTTT